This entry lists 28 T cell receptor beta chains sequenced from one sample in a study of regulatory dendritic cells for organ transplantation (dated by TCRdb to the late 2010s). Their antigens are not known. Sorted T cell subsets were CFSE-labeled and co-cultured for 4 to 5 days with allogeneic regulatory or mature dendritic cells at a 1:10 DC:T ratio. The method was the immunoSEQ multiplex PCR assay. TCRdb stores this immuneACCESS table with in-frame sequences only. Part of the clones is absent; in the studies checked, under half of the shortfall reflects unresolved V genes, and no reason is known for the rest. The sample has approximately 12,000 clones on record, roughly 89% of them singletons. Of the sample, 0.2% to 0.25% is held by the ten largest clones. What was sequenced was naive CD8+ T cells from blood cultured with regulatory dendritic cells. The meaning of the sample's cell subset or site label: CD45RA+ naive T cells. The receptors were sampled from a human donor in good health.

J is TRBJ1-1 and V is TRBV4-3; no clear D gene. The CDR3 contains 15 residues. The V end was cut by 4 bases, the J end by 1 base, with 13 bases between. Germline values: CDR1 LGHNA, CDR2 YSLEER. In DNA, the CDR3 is TGCGCCAGCAGCCCAAGGTTTCGGGGGAACACTGAAGCTTTCTTT. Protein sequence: CASSPRFRGNTEAFF.

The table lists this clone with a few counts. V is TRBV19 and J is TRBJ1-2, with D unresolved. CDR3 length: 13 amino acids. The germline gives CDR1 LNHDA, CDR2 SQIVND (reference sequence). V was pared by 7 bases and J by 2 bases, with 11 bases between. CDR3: CASKPDLNYGYTF. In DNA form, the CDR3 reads TGTGCCAGTAAACCGGATCTCAACTATGGCTACACCTTC.

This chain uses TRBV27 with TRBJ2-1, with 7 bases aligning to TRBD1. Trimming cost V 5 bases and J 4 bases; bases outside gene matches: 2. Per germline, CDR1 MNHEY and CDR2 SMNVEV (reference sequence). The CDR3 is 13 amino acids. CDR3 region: CASSADRYNEQFF. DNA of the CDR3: TGTGCCAGCAGTGCGGACAGGTACAATGAGCAGTTCTTC.

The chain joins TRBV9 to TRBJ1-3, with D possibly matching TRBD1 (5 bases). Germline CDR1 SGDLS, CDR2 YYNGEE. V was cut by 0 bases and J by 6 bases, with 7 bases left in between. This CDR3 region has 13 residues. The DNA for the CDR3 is TGTGCCAGCAGCGTAGATGGGGCAAACACCATATATTTT. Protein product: CASSVDGANTIYF.

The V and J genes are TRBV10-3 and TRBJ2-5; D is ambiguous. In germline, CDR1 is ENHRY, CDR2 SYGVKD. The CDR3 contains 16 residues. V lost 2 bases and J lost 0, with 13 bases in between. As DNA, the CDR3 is TGTGCCATCAGTGAGGAAGGCGATCTGTACCAAGAGACCCAGTACTTC. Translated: CAISEEGDLYQETQYF.

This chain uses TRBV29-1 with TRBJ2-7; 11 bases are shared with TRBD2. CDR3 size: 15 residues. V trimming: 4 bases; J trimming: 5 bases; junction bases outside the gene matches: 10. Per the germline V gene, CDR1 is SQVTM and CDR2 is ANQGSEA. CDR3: CSVARNSGRADEQYF. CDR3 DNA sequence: TGCAGCGTTGCCCGAAATAGCGGGAGGGCCGACGAGCAGTACTTC.

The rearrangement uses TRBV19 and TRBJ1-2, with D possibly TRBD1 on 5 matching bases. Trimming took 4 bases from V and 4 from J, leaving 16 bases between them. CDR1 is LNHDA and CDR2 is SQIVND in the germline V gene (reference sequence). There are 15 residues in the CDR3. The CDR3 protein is CASSSGRDGGYGYTF. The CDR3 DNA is TGTGCCAGTAGTAGTGGCAGGGACGGCGGCTATGGCTACACCTTC.

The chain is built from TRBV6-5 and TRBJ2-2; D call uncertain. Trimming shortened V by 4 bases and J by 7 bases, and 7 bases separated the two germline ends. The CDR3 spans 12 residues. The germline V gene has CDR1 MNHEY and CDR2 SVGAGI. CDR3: CASSLDGGELFF. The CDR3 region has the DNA TGTGCCAGCAGTTTAGACGGCGGGGAGCTGTTTTTT.

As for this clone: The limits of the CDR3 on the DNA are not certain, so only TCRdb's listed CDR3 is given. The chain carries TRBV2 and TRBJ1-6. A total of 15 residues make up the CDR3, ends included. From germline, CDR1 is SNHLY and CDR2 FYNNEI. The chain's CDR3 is CASSSGPAGNSPLHF.

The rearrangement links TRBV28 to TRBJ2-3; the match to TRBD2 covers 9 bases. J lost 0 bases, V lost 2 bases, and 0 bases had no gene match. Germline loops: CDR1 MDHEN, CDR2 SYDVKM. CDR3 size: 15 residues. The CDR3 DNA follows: TGTGCCAGCAGTTTAACTAGCGGGAGCACAGATACGCAGTATTTT. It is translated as CASSLTSGSTDTQYF.

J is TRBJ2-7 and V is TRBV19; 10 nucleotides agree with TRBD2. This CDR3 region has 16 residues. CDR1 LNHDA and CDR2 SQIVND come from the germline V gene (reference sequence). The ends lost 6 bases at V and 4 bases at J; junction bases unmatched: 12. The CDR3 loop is CASRPSSGGSNYEQYF. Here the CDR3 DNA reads TGTGCCAGTAGGCCTTCTAGCGGGGGAAGCAATTACGAGCAGTACTTC.

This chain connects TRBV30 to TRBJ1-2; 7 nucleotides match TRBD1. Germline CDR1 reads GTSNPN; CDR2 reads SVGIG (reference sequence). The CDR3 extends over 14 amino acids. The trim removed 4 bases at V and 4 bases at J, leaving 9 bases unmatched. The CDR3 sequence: CAWNMGTGVYGYTF. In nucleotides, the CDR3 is TGTGCCTGGAATATGGGTACAGGGGTCTATGGCTACACCTTC.

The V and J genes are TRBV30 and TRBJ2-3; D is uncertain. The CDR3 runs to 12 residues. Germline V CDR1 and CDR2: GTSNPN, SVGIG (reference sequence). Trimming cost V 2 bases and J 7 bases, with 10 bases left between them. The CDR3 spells CAWSYAHHTQYF. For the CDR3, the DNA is TGTGCCTGGAGTTACGCACATCATACGCAGTATTTT.

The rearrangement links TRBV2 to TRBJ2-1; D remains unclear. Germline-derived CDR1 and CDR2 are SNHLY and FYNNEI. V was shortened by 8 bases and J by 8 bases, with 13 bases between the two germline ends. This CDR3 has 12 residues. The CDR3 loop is CASEPEEHEQFF. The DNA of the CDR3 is TGTGCCAGCGAACCCGAGGAACATGAGCAGTTCTTC.

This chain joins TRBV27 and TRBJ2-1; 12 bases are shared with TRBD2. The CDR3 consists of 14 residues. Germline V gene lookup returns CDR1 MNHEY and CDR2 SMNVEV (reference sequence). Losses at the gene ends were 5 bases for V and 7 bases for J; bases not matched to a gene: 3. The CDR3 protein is CASSLAGGPNEQFF. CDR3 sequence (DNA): TGTGCCAGCAGTCTAGCGGGAGGGCCGAATGAGCAGTTCTTC.

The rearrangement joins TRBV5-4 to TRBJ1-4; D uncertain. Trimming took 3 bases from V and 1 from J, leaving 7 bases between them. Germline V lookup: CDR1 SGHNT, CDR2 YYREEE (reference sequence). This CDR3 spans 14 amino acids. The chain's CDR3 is CASSSRRTNEKLFF. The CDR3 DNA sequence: TGTGCCAGCAGCTCAAGGAGAACTAATGAAAAACTGTTTTTT. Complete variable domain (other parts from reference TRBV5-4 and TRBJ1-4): ETGVTQSPTHLIKTRGQQVTLRCSSQSGHNTVSWYQQALGQGPQFIFQYYREEENGRGNFPPRFSGLQFPNYSSELNVNALELDDSALYLCASSSRRTNEKLFFGSGTQLSVL.

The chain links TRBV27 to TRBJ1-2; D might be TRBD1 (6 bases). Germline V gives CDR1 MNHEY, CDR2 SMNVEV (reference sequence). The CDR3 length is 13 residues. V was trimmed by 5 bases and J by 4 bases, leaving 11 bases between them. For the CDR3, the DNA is TGTGCCAGCAGTACGACAGGTCCCTATGGCTACACCTTC. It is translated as CASSTTGPYGYTF.

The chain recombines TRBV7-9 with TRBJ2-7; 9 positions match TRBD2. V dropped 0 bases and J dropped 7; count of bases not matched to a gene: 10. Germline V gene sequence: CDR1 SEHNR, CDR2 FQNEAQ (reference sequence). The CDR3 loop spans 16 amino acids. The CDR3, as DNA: TGTGCCAGCAGCTTAGCAAGCGGGGGGCCCTTTGGGGAGCAGTACTTC. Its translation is CASSLASGGPFGEQYF.

The CDR3 DNA sequence: TGTGCCAGCGTCCATCCGGGACTCGGTTACGAGCAGTACTTC. Translating gives CASVHPGLGYEQYF. The rearrangement joins TRBV7-8 to TRBJ2-7; the D gene is possibly TRBD2 (6 bases). Trimming pared 8 bases from V and 4 bases from J, leaving 18 bases between. CDR3 length equals 14 residues. CDR1 and CDR2 (germline): SGHVS, FQNEAQ.

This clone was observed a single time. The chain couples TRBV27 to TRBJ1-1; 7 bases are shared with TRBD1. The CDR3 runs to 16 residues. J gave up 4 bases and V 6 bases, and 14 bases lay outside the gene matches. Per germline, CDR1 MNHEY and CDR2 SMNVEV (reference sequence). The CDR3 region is CASSRQGGRVATEAFF. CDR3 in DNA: TGTGCCAGCAGCCGACAGGGTGGGAGGGTTGCCACTGAAGCTTTCTTT.

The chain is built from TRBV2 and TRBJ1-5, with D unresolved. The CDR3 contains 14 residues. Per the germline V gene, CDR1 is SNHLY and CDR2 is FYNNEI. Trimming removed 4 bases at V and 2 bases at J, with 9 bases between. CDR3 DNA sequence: TGTGCCAGCAGTGTCGTCGGCCGCAATCAGCCCCAGCATTTT. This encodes CASSVVGRNQPQHF.

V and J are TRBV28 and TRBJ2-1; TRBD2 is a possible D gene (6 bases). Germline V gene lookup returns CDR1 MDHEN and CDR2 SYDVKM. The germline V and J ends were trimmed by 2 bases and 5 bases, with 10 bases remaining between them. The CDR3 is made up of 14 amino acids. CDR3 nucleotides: TGTGCCAGCAGTTTAGGAGGGACCCACAATGAGCAGTTCTTC. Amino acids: CASSLGGTHNEQFF.

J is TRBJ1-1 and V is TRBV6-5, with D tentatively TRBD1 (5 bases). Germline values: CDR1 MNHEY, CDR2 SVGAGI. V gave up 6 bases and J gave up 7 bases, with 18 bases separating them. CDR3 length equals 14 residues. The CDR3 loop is CASRLGGRRYEAFF. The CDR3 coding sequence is TGTGCCAGCAGGCTCGGGGGACGGAGATATGAAGCTTTCTTT.

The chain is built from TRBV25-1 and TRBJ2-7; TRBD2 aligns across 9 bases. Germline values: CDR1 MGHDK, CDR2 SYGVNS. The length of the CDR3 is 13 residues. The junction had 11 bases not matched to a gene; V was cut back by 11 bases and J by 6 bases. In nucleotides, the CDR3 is TGTGCCGCCATTTCGGGCGGGAGGGGCGAGCAGTACTTC. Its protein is CAAISGGRGEQYF.

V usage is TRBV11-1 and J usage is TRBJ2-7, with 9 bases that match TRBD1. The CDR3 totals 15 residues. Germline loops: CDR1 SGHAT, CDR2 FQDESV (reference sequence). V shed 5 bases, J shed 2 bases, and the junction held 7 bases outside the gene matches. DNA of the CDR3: TGTGCCAGCAGCCACCGGGACAGGGAGCCCTACGAGCAGTACTTC. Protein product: CASSHRDREPYEQYF. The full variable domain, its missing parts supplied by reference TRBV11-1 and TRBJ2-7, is EAEVAQSPRYKITEKSQAVAFWCDPISGHATLYWYRQILGQGPELLVQFQDESVVDDSQLPKDRFSAERLKGVDSTLKIQPAELGDSAMYLCASSHRDREPYEQYFGPGTRLTVT.

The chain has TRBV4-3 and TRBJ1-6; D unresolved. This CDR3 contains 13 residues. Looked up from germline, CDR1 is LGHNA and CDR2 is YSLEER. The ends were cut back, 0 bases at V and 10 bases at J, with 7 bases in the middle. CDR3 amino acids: CASSQDQESPLHF. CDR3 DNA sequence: TGCGCCAGCAGCCAAGATCAAGAGTCACCCCTCCACTTT.

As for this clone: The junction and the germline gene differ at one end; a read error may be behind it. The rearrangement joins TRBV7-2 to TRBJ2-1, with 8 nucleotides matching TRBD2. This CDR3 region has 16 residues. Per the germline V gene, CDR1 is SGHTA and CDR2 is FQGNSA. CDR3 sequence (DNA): TGTGCCAGCAGCTCCCCAAGGGGGACTAGTAACAATGAGCAGCTCTTC. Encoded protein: CASSSPRGTSNNEQLF. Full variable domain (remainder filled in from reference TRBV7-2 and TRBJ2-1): GAGVSQSPSNKVTEKGKDVELRCDPISGHTALYWYRQSLGQGLEFLIYFQGNSAPDKSGLPSDRFSAERTGGSVSTLTIQRTQQEDSAVYLCASSSPRGTSNNEQLFGPGTRLTVL.

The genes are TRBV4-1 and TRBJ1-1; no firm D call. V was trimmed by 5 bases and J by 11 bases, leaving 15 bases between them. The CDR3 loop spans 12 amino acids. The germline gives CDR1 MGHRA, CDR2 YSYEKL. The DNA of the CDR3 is TGCGCCAGCAGCGAAACGACACGACGGGCTTTCTTT. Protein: CASSETTRRAFF.